These T cell receptor beta chains were read from a single sample in a study of CD8 T cells in ankylosing spondylitis. TCRdb re-analysed the 5' RACE reads in MiXCR, keeping a single row per CDR3 protein. The sample lists around 340,000 distinct CDR3 sequences, approximately 22% occurring once. The sample was blood, either unsorted or a sorted T cell fraction (not recorded which). The receptors derive from a male donor with ankylosing spondylitis or in good health (not recorded which). Each CDR3 is given with its conserved first and last residue. The D gene is left open where the match is weak. Rows give clone size only sometimes, using once, few, many, or a class for an expanded clone.

V	J	D	size	CDR3	DNA
TRBV11-2	TRBJ1-1	TRBD1	few	CASSWTGATEAFF	TGTGCCAGCAGCTGGACAGGGGCCACTGAAGCTTTCTTT
TRBV6-1	TRBJ2-7	TRBD1	few	CATDRTGTGSYEQYF	TGTGCCACCGACCGAACCGGGACAGGGTCCTACGAGCAGTACTTC
TRBV18	TRBJ2-5	TRBD2	-	CASSPPAGLEETQYF	TGTGCCAGCTCACCACCAGCGGGACTAGAGGAGACCCAGTACTTC
TRBV4-1	TRBJ1-5	-	-	CASSARGGGQPQHF	TGCGCCAGCAGCGCGAGGGGGGGGGGTCAGCCCCAGCATTTT
TRBV12-3/TRBV12-4	TRBJ1-1	TRBD1	few	CASSEVGQVEAFF	TGTGCCAGCAGTGAGGTGGGACAGGTTGAAGCTTTCTTT
TRBV12-3/TRBV12-4	TRBJ1-1	-	-	CASTPGDGNTEAFF	TGTGCCAGTACTCCAGGGGACGGGAACACTGAAGCTTTCTTT
TRBV5-1	TRBJ2-6	-	-	CASRAAKGSGANVLTF	TGCGCCAGCAGGGCAGCCAAAGGATCTGGGGCCAACGTCCTGACTTTC
TRBV14	TRBJ2-7	TRBD1	few	CASSPKNPGQLSYEQYF	TGTGCCAGCAGCCCAAAAAACCCGGGACAGCTTTCCTACGAGCAGTACTTC
TRBV7-9	TRBJ2-7	-	-	CASSWVGGYEQYF	TGTGCCAGCAGCTGGGTAGGTGGCTACGAGCAGTACTTC
TRBV28	TRBJ2-2	-	-	CASSLIAWGTGELFF	TGTGCCAGCAGTTTAATCGCTTGGGGGACCGGGGAGCTGTTTTTT
TRBV12-3/TRBV12-4	TRBJ1-4	-	-	CASSFWGITGEKLFF	TGTGCCAGCAGTTTTTGGGGGATAACTGGGGAAAAACTGTTTTTT
TRBV19	TRBJ1-6	-	-	CASSIETPPSSPLHF	TGTGCCAGTAGTATAGAGACACCGCCATCGTCACCCCTCCACTTT
TRBV28	TRBJ2-7	TRBD2	-	CASNRLAGDPSDEQYF	TGTGCCAGCAACCGACTAGCGGGGGACCCCAGCGACGAGCAGTACTTC
TRBV5-6	TRBJ2-3	-	few	CASSSQTDTDTQYF	TGTGCCAGCAGCTCGCAGACAGACACAGATACGCAGTATTTT
TRBV27	TRBJ2-3	-	few	CASSLESTDTQYF	TGTGCCAGCAGTTTAGAGAGCACAGATACGCAGTATTTT
TRBV6-2/TRBV6-3	TRBJ2-7	-	many	CASSYGGASYEQYF	TGTGCCAGCAGTTACGGGGGGGCCTCCTACGAGCAGTACTTC
TRBV20-1	TRBJ2-1	TRBD1	-	CSARDETGGREQFF	TGCAGTGCTAGAGATGAGACAGGGGGGCGAGAGCAGTTCTTC
TRBV7-9	TRBJ2-1	TRBD2	few	CASSPGLAESSYNEQFF	TGTGCCAGCAGCCCGGGACTAGCGGAAAGCTCCTACAATGAGCAGTTCTTC
TRBV6-5	TRBJ2-1	TRBD1	few	CASSYGLDRSGFSYNEQFF	TGTGCCAGCAGTTACGGTTTGGACAGGAGCGGATTTTCCTACAATGAGCAGTTCTTC
TRBV7-6	TRBJ2-1	-	once	CASSLSVDRDEQFF	TGTGCCAGCAGCTTATCCGTAGATAGGGATGAGCAGTTCTTC
TRBV7-9	TRBJ2-2	-	few	CASSLVLRGELFF	TGTGCCAGCAGCTTGGTCCTCCGCGGGGAGCTTTTTTTT
TRBV28	TRBJ2-1	TRBD2	few	CASPRTTGGEGNNEQFF	TGTGCCAGCCCAAGGACCACCGGGGGGGAGGGCAACAATGAGCAGTTCTTC
TRBV3-1	TRBJ2-3	-	few	CASSQNQGATQYF	TGTGCCAGCAGCCAAAATCAGGGTGCTACGCAGTATTTT
TRBV5-5	TRBJ2-1	-	many	CASSSSVAYNEQFF	TGTGCCAGCAGCTCCTCTGTCGCCTACAATGAGCAGTTCTTC
TRBV11-2	TRBJ2-1	-	-	CASSPNWANEQFF	TGTGCCAGCAGCCCTAATTGGGCTAATGAGCAGTTCTTC
TRBV28	TRBJ2-4	-	few	CASSSSDIQYF	TGTGCCAGCAGTTCCAGCGACATTCAGTACTTC
TRBV6-1	TRBJ2-3	TRBD2	few	CASSRIVSGGPPDTQYF	TGTGCCAGCAGCCGGATCGTTAGCGGGGGGCCCCCAGATACGCAGTATTTT
TRBV12-3/TRBV12-4	TRBJ2-7	-	-	CASTITGAGKVQYF	TGTGCCAGCACCATTACCGGGGCAGGCAAAGTTCAGTACTTC
TRBV27	TRBJ1-6	-	few	CASSLGSYNSPLHF	TGTGCCAGCAGTTTAGGGTCCTATAATTCACCCCTCCACTTT
TRBV5-4	TRBJ2-3	TRBD2	-	CASSWTGTSGYSTDTQYF	TGTGCCAGCAGCTGGACCGGGACTAGCGGGTATAGCACAGATACGCAGTATTTT
TRBV25-1	TRBJ2-7	TRBD1	few	CASSAIEGAEQYF	TGTGCCAGCAGTGCCATTGAGGGGGCCGAGCAGTACTTC
TRBV20-1	TRBJ2-7	-	few	CSARGEDGDLRDEQYF	TGCAGTGCTAGAGGCGAGGACGGCGATCTCCGGGACGAGCAGTACTTC
TRBV19	TRBJ2-1	TRBD2	-	CASSRGLAGNNEQFF	TGTGCCAGTAGTAGGGGACTAGCGGGAAACAATGAGCAGTTCTTC
TRBV20-1	TRBJ2-7	-	-	CSARASLSVGTYEQYF	TGCAGTGCTAGAGCCTCTCTCTCGGTTGGAACTTACGAGCAGTACTTC
TRBV30	TRBJ1-6	-	few	CAWSVLGGSPLHF	TGTGCCTGGAGTGTACTCGGTGGTTCACCCCTCCACTTT
TRBV12-3/TRBV12-4	TRBJ1-2	-	few	CASSFAAGSGYTF	TGTGCCAGCAGTTTTGCGGCGGGGAGTGGCTACACCTTC
TRBV3-1	TRBJ2-1	TRBD2	few	CASSQGLAGGHQQFF	TGTGCCAGCAGCCAAGGGCTAGCGGGGGGGCATCAGCAGTTCTTC
TRBV4-1	TRBJ2-1	TRBD1	many	CASSQVPGQGFNEQFF	TGCGCCAGCAGCCAAGTTCCGGGACAGGGTTTTAATGAGCAGTTCTTC
TRBV6-1	TRBJ2-3	TRBD2	-	CASSPSASGGHTDTQYF	TGTGCCAGCAGCCCCTCCGCTAGCGGGGGTCACACAGATACGCAGTATTTT
TRBV12-3/TRBV12-4	TRBJ1-2	-	many	CASTPGFLNYGYTF	TGTGCCAGCACCCCAGGCTTTCTTAACTATGGCTACACCTTC
TRBV10-3	TRBJ2-7	-	-	CAISGEDVAGGEQYF	TGTGCCATCAGTGGGGAGGACGTTGCGGGTGGGGAGCAGTACTTC
TRBV15	TRBJ2-7	-	few	CATSRVGRTYEQYF	TGTGCCACCAGCAGAGTTGGGCGCACCTACGAGCAGTACTTC
TRBV7-9	TRBJ2-5	-	-	CASSQVGGRKTQYF	TGTGCCAGCAGTCAAGTGGGGGGCCGAAAGACCCAGTACTTC
TRBV7-9	TRBJ2-5	TRBD2	-	CASSRGGAEYETQYF	TGTGCCAGCAGCCGCGGGGGGGCCGAGTATGAGACCCAGTACTTC
TRBV7-9	TRBJ2-2	-	few	CASSRGRTGELFF	TGTGCCAGCAGCCGCGGTCGGACCGGGGAGCTGTTTTTT
TRBV24-1	TRBJ2-2	TRBD2	-	CATKEGGATGELFF	TGTGCCACCAAGGAGGGAGGGGCCACCGGGGAGCTGTTTTTT
TRBV12-3/TRBV12-4	TRBJ2-1	TRBD2	few	CASSQERGPLGEQFF	TGTGCCAGCAGTCAGGAGCGGGGCCCACTGGGGGAGCAGTTCTTC
TRBV21-1	TRBJ2-7	-	-	CASSRTSGGNSYEQYF	TGTGCCAGCAGCAGGACTAGCGGGGGGAACTCCTACGAGCAGTACTTC
TRBV20-1	TRBJ2-1	-	many	CSARRVTGNEQFF	TGCAGTGCTAGGAGGGTAACGGGCAATGAGCAGTTCTTC
TRBV6-5	TRBJ2-5	TRBD2	few	CASSLGGGGLQETQYF	TGTGCCAGCAGTTTGGGCGGGGGGGGACTACAAGAGACCCAGTACTTC
TRBV29-1	TRBJ2-6	-	-	CSVEAWDAGANVLTF	TGCAGCGTTGAGGCTTGGGACGCCGGGGCCAACGTCCTGACTTTC
TRBV5-1	TRBJ2-7	-	-	CASSLDVGYEQYF	TGCGCCAGCAGCTTGGATGTCGGCTACGAGCAGTACTTC
TRBV20-1	TRBJ2-1	-	-	CSAKHTGSSYNEQFF	TGCAGTGCCAAACATACGGGGAGCTCCTACAATGAGCAGTTCTTC
TRBV28	TRBJ1-1	-	-	CASSSRRGTGTEAFF	TGTGCCAGCAGTTCCCGACGGGGGACGGGCACTGAAGCTTTCTTT